This T cell receptor beta chain was sequenced in a study of control samples from healthy donors and cancer patients. Method: immunoSEQ multiplex PCR; TCRdb's copy keeps in-frame clones and lacks some. This table holds about 69,000 clones, around four fifths found once. The CDR3 has 16 amino acids. Germline CDR1 is WNHNN and CDR2 is SYGVQD (reference sequence). Trimming removed 4 bases from V and 5 bases from J, with 17 bases in between. Sequencing input: PBMCs. The source of this sequence is a woman aged 45 to 65 with lung cancer. The chain uses TRBV10-1 and TRBJ2-2; D ambiguous. DNA of the CDR3: TGCGCCAGCAGTGTGGACGGATCGCCCCTAACCGGGGAGCTGTTTTTT. Amino acids: CASSVDGSPLTGELFF.